Below, 5 T cell receptor beta chains from the same sample are listed, as sequenced in a study of identical twins. TCRdb fed the 5' RACE reads into MiXCR, producing one record per CDR3 protein. The repertoire holds more than 600,000 distinct CDR3 sequences, with approximately 18% as singletons. The same sample was also studied in work on T cells expressing NK-cell markers.

Sequenced: PBMCs. Receptor source: a woman younger than 35 in good health.

The J gene is TRBJ1-5, the V gene TRBV7-9; TRBD1 is a possible D gene (6 bases). Germline V CDR1 and CDR2: SEHNR, FQNEAQ (reference sequence). Deletions cut 5 bases from V and 4 bases from J, with 12 bases between. This CDR3 contains 14 residues. The CDR3 DNA reads TGTGCCAGCAGCACGGGACAAGGAAATCAGCCCCAGCATTTT. This translates into CASSTGQGNQPQHF.

This clonotype was recorded many times. This sequence joins TRBV5-5 and TRBJ2-7, with D possibly TRBD1 on 6 matching bases. This CDR3 is built from 13 residues. CDR1 and CDR2 from the germline V gene are SGHKS and YYEKEE (reference sequence). V lost 2 bases and J lost 5, with 11 bases in between. The CDR3 loop reads CASSFRGRDEQYF. As DNA, the CDR3 is TGTGCCAGCAGCTTCAGGGGACGGGACGAGCAGTACTTC.

The chain joins TRBV11-3 to TRBJ1-6, with TRBD1 matching over 7 bases. Germline V gene data show CDR1 as SGHNT and CDR2 as YENEEA. This CDR3 region has 15 residues. Losses at the gene ends were 5 bases for V and 7 bases for J; bases not matched to a gene: 8. The CDR3 reads CASSLTRDRNSPLHF. In DNA, the CDR3 is TGTGCCAGCAGCCTTACCCGGGACAGAAATTCACCCCTCCACTTT.

The chain employs TRBV15 and TRBJ2-5; TRBD1 matches 12 bases. In germline, CDR1 is LNHNV, CDR2 YYDKDF (reference sequence). The CDR3 runs to 17 residues. V shed 1 base, J shed 6 bases, and the junction held 9 bases outside the gene matches. CDR3 coding DNA: TGTGCCACCAGCAGAGGTGGGGACAGGGGGCTTTCAAAGACCCAGTACTTC. It encodes CATSRGGDRGLSKTQYF.

This clonotype occurred a few times. This rearrangement joins TRBV7-9 to TRBJ2-4, with 8 positions matching TRBD1. The ends lost 8 bases at V and 5 bases at J; junction bases unmatched: 2. From germline, CDR1 is SEHNR and CDR2 FQNEAQ (reference sequence). The CDR3 loop spans 12 amino acids. This chain's CDR3 is CASLDRENIQYF. The CDR3 nucleotides are TGTGCCAGCTTGGACAGGGAAAACATTCAGTACTTC.